This paragraph covers one TCR beta chain sequence. The table lists this clonotype with a few counts. This clone's antigen is unknown. The record has no base qualities; no much larger clone is one base away. The sample's time point label is to be understood as: patch test 1, 2 weeks after DPC sensitization. This specimen's treatment or condition label, interpreted: therapeutic diphenylcyclopropenone sensitization with weekly scalp DPC. At every patch-test visit, the blood draw took place before the patch test was put on. Patients were eligible if aged 18 to 70, diagnosed with alopecia and judged suitable for DPC therapy, and pregnant patients were excluded. Total RNA was isolated from unfractionated whole blood collected in Tempus Blood RNA tubes. This entry is derived from a study of human T cells and chemical hapten exposure (dated by TCRdb to the early 2020s). Regarding the complete study: For sensitization, 2% DPC in acetone was applied to a 2 cm by 2 cm area of upper inner arm skin. Throughout the approximately 25-week study period, patients were also given weekly therapeutic DPC doses on the scalp. Patch testing on the upper back used Finn chambers containing 0.01% DPC, with scoring done after 6 days according to International Contact Dermatitis Research Group standards. Most of the patients in the cohort were female, and the cohort covered alopecia areata with under or over 50% scalp involvement, alopecia totalis and alopecia universalis. Libraries were pooled for sequencing, and variation in per-sample TCR yields was attributed mainly to small differences in library volumes within the pool. The study tracked peripheral blood TCR repertoire changes in vivo during primary and secondary sensitization to the hapten diphenylcyclopropenone (DPC) in alopecia patients. Blood was sampled from patients pre-sensitization (week 0) and at 2, 6 and about 24 weeks after DPC sensitization. For TCR sequencing, blood came from 25 to 35 alopecia patients at anywhere from one to four time points (pre-sensitization, 2, 6 and 24 weeks). The paper's findings and limits, for the study overall: Alopecia, a presumed autoimmune disease, was present in all patients, so the immune response of the patients might differ from that of healthy individuals. The number of TCRs above 1 in 1000 frequency did not change with DPC sensitization; there was no evidence of global repertoire structure alterations. The number of PT1 expanded TCRs positively correlated with patch test score, significant at thresholds 8, 16 and 32 but not 4. After repeated subsampling, changes were observed in the strength of the expansion versus patch-test correlation and in the threshold at which the correlation became significant. Significantly more large CDR3 similarity clusters were formed by expanded TCRs than by pre-sensitization or healthy control sets, consistent with antigen-driven responses.

The library was built by means of RACE. Sequencing was performed on a NextSeq 500. Library preparation attached unique molecular identifiers to individual cDNA molecules for quantitative, reproducible TCR counting. From each blood RNA sample, both TCR alpha and TCR beta chains were sequenced. As for how the authors treated the data: Samples had a median of around 92,000 TCRs, with a range from 23,224 to 690,600. V, J and CDR3 annotation of the TCR reads was performed with the Decombinator software suite. Every sample was subsampled to the same number of TCRs (28,000) for the PS versus PT1 abundance plots. Expanded TCRs were defined as absent before sensitization and observed at least eight times at the 2-week time point. TCRdb reanalyzed the raw reads on its own, using fastp at Q25 for trimming and MiXCR for clone calling, and kept in-frame beta chains. Each entry merges the rows of one CDR3 protein and shows their most common DNA and genes. Clone size and V and J calls follow TCRdb, not the original study. This sample has some 49,000 distinct CDR3 sequences in its table, and approximately 9.1% of those were observed once. Around 4% of the sample belongs to the ten largest clones.

The CDR3 has 11 amino acids, counting the end cysteine and phenylalanine. Only CDR3 DNA remains: 33 bases, in frame from the first base. The CDR1 and CDR2 encoded by the germline V gene (reference sequence) are GTSNPN and SVGIG. V lost 2 bases and J lost 6 bases; the stretch between them is 7 bases long. The V gene is TRBV30 and the J gene is TRBJ1-2; no confident D gene assignment can be made. The sequence was collected from a woman between 50 and 59 years old with alopecia areata. Some clones in this sample may be carry-over from other donors' samples. Sequencing used whole blood, obtained in connection with sensitization to the hapten diphenylcyclopropenone (DPC). The bases are TGTGCCTGGAGTAGGCAGGATGGCTACACCTTC. Its protein reads: CAWSRQDGYTF.